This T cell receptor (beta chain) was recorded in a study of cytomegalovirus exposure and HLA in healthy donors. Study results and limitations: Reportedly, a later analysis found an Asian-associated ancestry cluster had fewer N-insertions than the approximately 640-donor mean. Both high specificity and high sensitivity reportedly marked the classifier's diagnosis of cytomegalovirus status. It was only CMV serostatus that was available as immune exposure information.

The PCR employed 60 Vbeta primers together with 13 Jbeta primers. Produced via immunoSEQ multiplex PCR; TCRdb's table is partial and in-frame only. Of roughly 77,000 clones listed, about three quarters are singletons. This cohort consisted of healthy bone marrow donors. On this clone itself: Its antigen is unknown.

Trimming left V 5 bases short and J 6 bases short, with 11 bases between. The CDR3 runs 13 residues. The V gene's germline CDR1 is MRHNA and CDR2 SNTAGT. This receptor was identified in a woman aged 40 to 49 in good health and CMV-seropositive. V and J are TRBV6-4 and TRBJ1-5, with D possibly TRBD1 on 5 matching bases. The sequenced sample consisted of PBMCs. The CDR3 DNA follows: TGTGCCAGCAGTTGGGGGGAAGGTCAGCCCCAGCATTTT. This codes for CASSWGEGQPQHF.